This paragraph reports one T cell receptor (beta chain). Its antigen remains unknown. The data were obtained in a study of shared clonotypes between healthy human individuals. This CDR3 has 12 amino acids. In germline, CDR1 is MDHEN, CDR2 SYDVKM. Trimming stripped 2 bases from V and 6 bases from J, with 5 bases between. The protocol was immunoSEQ multiplex PCR, while the TCRdb copy is restricted to in-frame clones and leaves out a portion. The data hold roughly 680,000 clones, with about two thirds observed a single time. General study points: Relative to their counterparts shared across all four donors, non-shared clonotypes exhibited diminished generation probabilities. As a rule, naive subsets had a larger estimated richness than memory subsets. The expectation was that sequencing depth would affect clonotype sharing among donors.

The chain is built from TRBV28 and TRBJ2-1, with D hard to call. The sequenced sample was memory CD4+ T cells sorted from blood. Regarding subset: CD45RA-negative fraction. The source of this sequence is a woman in her 30s in good health. CDR3: CASSLAPNEQFF. The CDR3 DNA reads as TGTGCCAGCAGTTTAGCCCCCAATGAGCAGTTCTTC.